This T cell receptor (beta chain) was sequenced during a study of blood T cells in healthy people across ages. The second PCR ran about 6 to 11 cycles with a sample-barcoded 5' primer and J-beta primers. Each CDR3 protein gets one entry after TCRdb re-called the 5' RACE reads with MiXCR. The sample carries about 800,000 distinct CDR3 sequences, about three fifths recorded once. Remarks on this clonotype: A junction end diverges from the germline sequence, so it may reflect a read error.

This TCR came from a young man in good health. The sample consisted of blood.

The DNA for the CDR3 is TGTGCCGTCAGTGAGCCAGGGACTAGCGGGGACTACGAGCAGTACTTC. Protein sequence: CAVSEPGTSGDYEQYF. The chain has TRBV10-3 and TRBJ2-7; 13 bases line up with TRBD2. CDR3 size: 16 residues. In germline, CDR1 is ENHRY, CDR2 SYGVKD.